The 5 T cell receptor beta chains in this list originate from one sample, sequenced in a study of blood T cell repertoires in COVID-19. TCRdb's copy holds only in-frame clones and misses some; the assay was immunoSEQ multiplex PCR. The data show hundreds of thousands of clones, 75% to 85% seen once. Sequencing used peripheral blood. The receptors were gathered from a woman aged 80 or older with COVID-19, enrolled during active disease.

A single count supports this clone. The chain links TRBV5-1 to TRBJ1-2, with 8 bases fitting TRBD1. Germline CDR1 SGHRS, CDR2 YFSETQ. Trimming at V came to 0 bases and at J to 5 bases, leaving 6 bases not matched to a gene. The CDR3 is 15 amino acids. The DNA for the CDR3 is TGCGCCAGCAGCTTGGAGTCTCGACAGGGGTATGGCTACACCTTC. Translating gives CASSLESRQGYGYTF.

This clone has just a few counts. The chain uses TRBV11-3 and TRBJ1-3; the D gene is possibly TRBD1 (6 bases). The CDR3 sequence is 17 residues long. V was pared by 1 base and J by 2 bases, with 15 bases between. The germline gives CDR1 SGHNT, CDR2 YENEEA. CDR3 coding DNA: TGTGCCAGCAGCTTAGGCTGGGACAACATCACTGGAAACACCATATATTTT. It yields the protein CASSLGWDNITGNTIYF. The entire variable domain, with the rest obtained from reference TRBV11-3 and TRBJ1-3, is as follows: EAGVVQSPRYKIIEKKQPVAFWCNPISGHNTLYWYLQNLGQGPELLIRYENEEAVDDSQLPKDRFSAERLKGVDSTLKIQPAELGDSAVYLCASSLGWDNITGNTIYFGEGSWLTVV.

The V and J genes are TRBV7-9 and TRBJ1-2; 7 positions agree with TRBD1. After removal of 4 bases from V and 6 bases from J, the junction contained 5 bases not matched to a gene. There are 13 residues in the CDR3. Germline V gene lookup returns CDR1 SEHNR and CDR2 FQNEAQ (reference sequence). The CDR3: CASSSTGVDGYTF. DNA of the CDR3: TGTGCCAGCAGCTCCACAGGGGTCGATGGCTACACCTTC.

About this clone itself: One end of the junction varies from germline; a read error may be responsible. The chain has TRBV11-2 and TRBJ2-7; possible D gene TRBD2, 6 bases. The CDR3 loop spans 16 amino acids. Germline CDR1 is SGHAT and CDR2 is FQNNGV. CDR3 nucleotide sequence: TGTGCCAGCAGCTCTCTGGGAGGTACCGGGACCTACGTGCAGTACTTC. Translated: CASSSLGGTGTYVQYF.

The chain joins TRBV7-8 to TRBJ2-5; 8 nucleotides agree with TRBD1. CDR3 length: 15 residues. CDR1 and CDR2 from the germline V gene are SGHVS and FQNEAQ. V shed 7 bases and J 2 bases; nucleotides not matched to a gene: 9. The DNA of the CDR3 is TGTGCCAGCACCGGACAGGGAAAGGGGCAAGAGACCCAGTACTTC. This codes for CASTGQGKGQETQYF. Drawing the rest from reference TRBV7-8 and TRBJ2-5, the complete variable domain is GAGVSQSPRYKVAKRGQDVALRCDPISGHVSLFWYQQALGQGPEFLTYFQNEAQLDKSGLPSDRFFAERPEGSVSTLKIQRTQQEDSAVYLCASTGQGKGQETQYFGPGTRLLVL.